This T cell receptor (beta chain) was sequenced for a study of blood T cell repertoires in COVID-19. Across the study: The United States, Italy and Spain supplied acute and convalescent COVID-19 samples.

The CDR3 sequence is 16 residues long. Germline CDR1 and CDR2: SGDLS and YYNGEE. The J segment lost 2 bases and the V segment lost 0 bases, leaving 1 base of the junction unmatched. In the authors' workflow: Reference gene primer amplification gave estimated nucleated cell counts. TCRdb keeps only in-frame clones here, not all; method: immunoSEQ multiplex PCR. The DNA gave D and trimming, while V, J and clone size come from that table. The data show around 300,000 clones, 90% seen once. What was sequenced was peripheral blood. This rearrangement joins TRBV9 to TRBJ2-7; TRBD2 matches 14 bases. The source of this sequence is a woman aged 25 to 39 with COVID-19, enrolled during active disease. The CDR3 DNA is TGTGCCAGCAGCGTAGGGACTAGCGGGAGGACCTACGAGCAGTACTTC. Amino acids: CASSVGTSGRTYEQYF.